The clone carrying this TCR beta chain occurred many times. Gene labels here are mouse ones. Cell sorting was performed on pooled cutaneous lymph node cells with CD4, CD8alpha, NKG2D, NKG2ACE and other markers. Extracted RNA was reverse transcribed into cDNA, the sequencing template. Profiling relied on immunoSEQ multiplex PCR, and the TCRdb table lists in-frame clones only, not all of them. This sample has about 19,000 clones and no singletons, with roughly 31% in the ten largest. This sample was taken from a study of CD8+ T cells in alopecia areata. This TCR came from a C3H/HeJ mouse with alopecia areata. This strain has MHC haplotype H2-k. Sequenced: CD8+ T cells sorted from a lymph node.

Incomplete CDR3 DNA: TGCACCTGCAGTGGCCGGGACAGGGACTAT. This codes for CTCSGRDRDY. The CDR3 in its entirety is CTCSGRDRDYEQYF. V is TRBV1 and J is TRBJ2-7, with 9 bases fitting TRBD1. The read terminates 4 residues ahead of where the CDR3 ends, so the germline J gene completes it. Looked up from germline, CDR1 is NSQYPW and CDR2 is LRSPGD (reference sequence). V gave up 4 bases and J gave up 3 bases; unmatched junction bases: 4. This CDR3 contains 14 residues.